These 27 T cell receptor beta chains originate from one sample sequenced in a study of blood T cells in healthy people across ages. For the second PCR, which ran for about 7 to 11 cycles, a sample-barcoded 5' primer and a J-beta primer mix were used. TCRdb fed the 5' RACE reads into MiXCR, producing one record per CDR3 protein. Of approximately 690,000 distinct CDR3 sequences in the sample, around 54% were seen once. Sequenced material: blood. Every receptor here comes from a man in his fifties or sixties in good health.

This clonotype was seen repeatedly, ten times or more. The CDR3 spells CASGERGVYNEQFF. CDR3 nucleotides: TGTGCCAGCGGCGAGCGGGGGGTATACAATGAGCAGTTCTTC. The chain recombines TRBV11-2 with TRBJ2-1; 9 bases line up with TRBD2. The length of the CDR3 is 14 residues. Unmatched junction bases numbered 6, after V lost 8 bases and J lost 4 bases. CDR1 and CDR2 (germline): SGHAT, FQNNGV.

There are many counts of this clonotype. CDR3 DNA sequence: TGCAGTGCTTCCGTCAGCCGGCATTCACCCCTCCACTTT. Amino acid sequence: CSASVSRHSPLHF. This chain uses TRBV20-1 with TRBJ1-6; D is undetermined. Deletions cut 5 bases from V and 8 bases from J, with 13 bases between. Germline values: CDR1 DFQATT, CDR2 SNEGSKA (reference sequence). The CDR3 is 13 residues long.

J is TRBJ2-3 and V is TRBV18; 9 bases are shared with TRBD1. Per the germline V gene, CDR1 is KGHSH and CDR2 is LQKENI. V trimming: 2 bases; J trimming: 1 base; junction bases outside the gene matches: 4. This CDR3 has 16 amino acids. The DNA for the CDR3 is TGTGCCAGCTCACCAGCGGACAGGGGAGGCACAGATACGCAGTATTTT. Translation gives CASSPADRGGTDTQYF. Combining the CDR3 with reference TRBV18 and TRBJ2-3 gives the whole variable domain NAGVMQNPRHLVRRRGQEARLRCSPMKGHSHVYWYRQLPEEGLKFMVYLQKENIIDESGMPKERFSAEFPKEGPSILRIQQVVRGDSAAYFCASSPADRGGTDTQYFGPGTRLTVL.

This clonotype was counted a single time. The chain has TRBV18 and TRBJ2-1, with 9 bases that match TRBD2. V shed 5 bases, J shed 6 bases, and the junction held 8 bases outside the gene matches. Germline V gives CDR1 KGHSH, CDR2 LQKENI. The CDR3 is 15 amino acids. The CDR3 reads CASSRDSGGLNEQFF. CDR3 DNA sequence: TGTGCCAGCTCAAGAGATAGCGGGGGTCTCAATGAGCAGTTCTTC.

This clonotype was observed a few times. V is TRBV20-1 and J is TRBJ1-2; 9 positions agree with TRBD1. CDR3 length: 15 amino acids. The germline gives CDR1 DFQATT, CDR2 SNEGSKA (reference sequence). Trimming at V came to 6 bases and at J to 4 bases, leaving 12 bases not matched to a gene. The CDR3 here is CSAEFPGQGIYGYTF. The CDR3 bases are TGCAGTGCAGAATTCCCGGGACAGGGTATCTATGGCTACACCTTC.

The rearrangement joins TRBV9 to TRBJ2-3; possibly TRBD1 or TRBD2 for D (5 bases each). The CDR3 spans 16 residues. CDR1 is SGDLS and CDR2 is YYNGEE in the germline V gene. The V end was cut by 0 bases, the J end by 0 bases, with 11 bases between. This CDR3 reads CASSVDRDLSTDTQYF. The CDR3 bases are TGTGCCAGCAGCGTAGACCGGGACCTCAGCACAGATACGCAGTATTTT.

J is TRBJ2-5 and V is TRBV7-9, with D perhaps matching TRBD1 or TRBD2 (5 bases each). The V gene's germline CDR1 is SEHNR and CDR2 FQNEAQ (reference sequence). The CDR3 loop spans 14 amino acids. V lost 2 bases and J 5 bases, leaving 12 bases between the germline ends. The CDR3: CASSLFGARETQYF. The CDR3 DNA reads as TGTGCCAGCAGCTTATTCGGGGCCAGGGAGACCCAGTACTTC.

The rearrangement uses TRBV7-8 and TRBJ2-5, with 7 bases aligning to TRBD1. CDR3 length equals 14 residues. Losses at the gene ends were 5 bases for V and 7 bases for J; bases not matched to a gene: 10. Germline assignment: CDR1 SGHVS and CDR2 FQNEAQ. The CDR3 spells CASSIGTDLWTQYF. CDR3 in DNA: TGTGCCAGCAGCATTGGGACAGATTTGTGGACCCAGTACTTC.

In regard to this clonotype: This may arise from a read error, as a much more abundant clone is one base away. This chain uses TRBV28 with TRBJ2-4; 9 nucleotides align to TRBD2. CDR3 size: 14 residues. V lost 5 bases, J lost 7 bases, and 6 bases stayed unmatched. Germline V gives CDR1 MDHEN, CDR2 SYDVKM. The CDR3 sequence: CASSDAGGSNIQYF. For the CDR3, the DNA is TGTGCCAGCAGTGACGCGGGGGGGAGTAACATTCAGTACTTC.

The genes are TRBV29-1 and TRBJ2-3, with D unclear. Germline V gene data show CDR1 as SQVTM and CDR2 as ANQGSEA. The length of the CDR3 is 11 residues. V dropped 6 bases and J dropped 4 bases, with 8 bases sitting between them. CDR3 sequence: CSVGQADTQYF. The CDR3 nucleotides are TGCAGCGTCGGGCAAGCAGATACGCAGTATTTT.

This clonotype showed up just a few times. J is TRBJ2-5 and V is TRBV29-1; 10 bases fit TRBD1. Trimming cost V 4 bases and J 5 bases; bases outside gene matches: 4. This CDR3 has 13 amino acids. The germline V gene has CDR1 SQVTM and CDR2 ANQGSEA. The CDR3 spells CSVGDRGGETQYF. The DNA for the CDR3 is TGCAGCGTTGGGGACAGGGGAGGGGAGACCCAGTACTTC.

The rearrangement links TRBV5-5 to TRBJ1-4; a possible D gene is TRBD1 (5 bases). From germline, CDR1 is SGHKS and CDR2 YYEKEE (reference sequence). With 0 bases removed from V and 8 bases from J, the gap between germline ends came to 14 bases. The CDR3 loop spans 15 amino acids. DNA of the CDR3: TGTGCCAGCAGCTTGGAGGCAAGGGGACGGGAAAAACTGTTTTTT. It translates to CASSLEARGREKLFF.

The V gene is TRBV9, the J gene TRBJ2-2; the D gene is possibly TRBD1 (5 bases). The CDR3 has 14 residues. Trimming pared 4 bases from V and 5 bases from J, leaving 12 bases between. Germline loops: CDR1 SGDLS, CDR2 YYNGEE. CDR3 residues: CASSPDRLTGELFF. DNA of the CDR3: TGTGCCAGCAGCCCTGACAGACTTACCGGGGAGCTGTTTTTT.

This chain links TRBV5-6 with TRBJ2-1, with 11 nucleotides matching TRBD1. V was pared by 4 bases and J by 14 bases, with 5 bases of the junction left unmatched. The CDR3 spans 12 residues. Germline CDR1 SGHDT, CDR2 YYEEEE. The CDR3 is CASSRTGGVEFF. The CDR3 DNA is TGTGCCAGCAGCCGGACAGGGGGCGTCGAGTTCTTC.

This clonotype was observed a few times. The J gene is TRBJ1-4, the V gene TRBV7-9; 7 positions agree with TRBD1. This CDR3 has 14 residues. Looked up from germline, CDR1 is SEHNR and CDR2 is FQNEAQ (reference sequence). The V and J ends lost 10 bases and 4 bases, in that order; junction bases with no gene match: 9. CDR3 residues: CAIETRDSNEKLFF. The CDR3, as DNA: TGTGCCATTGAGACCCGGGACAGTAATGAAAAACTGTTTTTT.

This clonotype was detected only a few times. The chain uses TRBV5-1 and TRBJ2-3; weak D call: TRBD2 (5 bases). Germline V gene lookup returns CDR1 SGHRS and CDR2 YFSETQ. The CDR3 consists of 16 residues. The V and J ends lost 0 bases and 3 bases respectively, with 14 bases between them. The CDR3 reads CASSLENRGGTDTQYF. The CDR3 nucleotides are TGCGCCAGCAGCTTGGAGAACAGAGGAGGAACAGATACGCAGTATTTT.

Only a few counts were recorded for this clonotype. The gene calls are TRBV20-1 and TRBJ2-5; D is undetermined. V lost 5 bases and J lost 5, with 6 bases in between. The germline CDR1 and CDR2 sequences are DFQATT and SNEGSKA (reference sequence). The CDR3 extends over 10 amino acids. The CDR3 here is CSAQQETQYF. CDR3 sequence (DNA): TGCAGTGCTCAACAGGAGACCCAGTACTTC.

This sequence joins TRBV12-3 or TRBV12-4 and TRBJ1-4; D possibly corresponds to TRBD1 (5 bases). CDR3 length: 13 residues. Trimming removed 6 bases from V and 10 bases from J, with 15 bases in between. DNA of the CDR3: TGTGCCAGCAGCCTGACCAGCGGGGGAAAACTGTTTTTT. Translation gives CASSLTSGGKLFF.

As concerns this clonotype: A read error may be the cause here, since a much bigger clone is one base away. The chain employs TRBV2 and TRBJ2-5; 10 positions match TRBD2. V shed 6 bases and J 13 bases; nucleotides not matched to a gene: 14. This CDR3 comprises 14 residues. CDR1 is SNHLY, CDR2 FYNNEI, per germline. The CDR3 sequence: CASSYSGGSNERYF. CDR3 coding DNA: TGTGCCAGCAGCTATAGCGGGGGGAGTAATGAGCGGTACTTC. Complete variable domain (other parts from reference TRBV2 and TRBJ2-5): EPEVTQTPSHQVTQMGQEVILRCVPISNHLYFYWYRQILGQKVEFLVSFYNNEISEKSEIFDDQFSVERPDGSNFTLKIRSTKLEDSAMYFCASSYSGGSNERYFGPGTRLLVL.

This clonotype was found a few times. The chain joins TRBV18 to TRBJ2-5; 9 nucleotides align to TRBD2. CDR1 is KGHSH and CDR2 is LQKENI in the germline V gene. V shed 1 base and J 1 base; nucleotides not matched to a gene: 4. The CDR3 loop spans 16 amino acids. The CDR3 protein is CASSPLSGSLQETQYF. In DNA form, the CDR3 reads TGTGCCAGCTCACCACTTAGCGGGAGTCTCCAAGAGACCCAGTACTTC.

This clonotype has more than one count but fewer than ten. V usage is TRBV7-2 and J usage is TRBJ2-1; the D is unclear. Between the trimmed V and J ends, which lost 4 bases and 6 bases, there was a span of 16 bases. The germline CDR1 and CDR2 sequences are SGHTA and FQGNSA. This CDR3 has 15 amino acids. The CDR3 DNA follows: TGTGCCAGCAGCTCTCGACTGCTGGCTTCCAATGAGCAGTTCTTC. Its protein is CASSSRLLASNEQFF. Full variable domain (missing parts from reference TRBV7-2 and TRBJ2-1): GAGVSQSPSNKVTEKGKDVELRCDPISGHTALYWYRQSLGQGLEFLIYFQGNSAPDKSGLPSDRFSAERTGGSVSTLTIQRTQQEDSAVYLCASSSRLLASNEQFFGPGTRLTVL.

This clonotype was recorded at least ten times. The rearrangement joins TRBV7-9 to TRBJ2-7; the D is unclear. The CDR3 spans 12 residues. Germline lookup yields CDR1 SEHNR and CDR2 FQNEAQ (reference sequence). V was cut by 1 base and J by 3 bases, with 4 bases left in between. The CDR3 loop reads CASSLGVYEQYF. The CDR3 bases are TGTGCCAGCAGCTTAGGGGTCTACGAGCAGTACTTC.

The V and J genes are TRBV29-1 and TRBJ2-3, with no clear D. Germline CDR1 SQVTM, CDR2 ANQGSEA. The ends were cut back, 3 bases at V and 2 bases at J, with 12 bases in the middle. This CDR3 has 14 amino acids. The CDR3 is CSVEGQASTDTQYF. CDR3 coding DNA: TGCAGCGTTGAGGGCCAGGCTTCCACAGATACGCAGTATTTT.

The genes are TRBV18 and TRBJ2-7, with a tentative D call TRBD2 (7 bases). Trimming removed 3 bases from V and 5 bases from J, with 17 bases in between. Germline CDR1 and CDR2: KGHSH and LQKENI. This CDR3 is built from 15 residues. CDR3 sequence (DNA): TGTGCCAGCTCACCCCTAGGGGGGGAGCGCGACGAGCAGTACTTC. It is translated as CASSPLGGERDEQYF.

This clonotype was counted only a few times. The chain has TRBV28 and TRBJ2-5; D perhaps matches TRBD2 (7 bases). The DNA end is a closer match to TRBJ2-7, so the J assignment may be wrong. The CDR3 length is 13 residues. Germline V lookup: CDR1 MDHEN, CDR2 SYDVKM. The chain's CDR3 is CASSVGGDGEQYF. The CDR3 nucleotides are TGTGCCAGCAGTGTAGGGGGGGACGGCGAGCAGTACTTC.

This chain uses TRBV4-2 with TRBJ1-2; weak D call: TRBD1 (5 bases). The CDR3 is made up of 14 amino acids. Trimming shortened V by 2 bases and J by 3 bases, and 10 bases separated the two germline ends. The germline V gene encodes CDR1 LGHNA and CDR2 YNFKEQ. The CDR3 loop reads CASSQIRGDYGYTF. CDR3 coding DNA: TGTGCCAGCAGCCAAATCCGGGGCGACTATGGCTACACCTTC.

V gene TRBV2 combines with J gene TRBJ1-2, with 11 bases matching TRBD1. The ends lost 5 bases at V and 8 bases at J; junction bases unmatched: 7. The CDR3 contains 14 residues. Per germline, CDR1 SNHLY and CDR2 FYNNEI. This chain's CDR3 is CASSPKDRGRGYTF. Here the CDR3 DNA reads TGTGCCAGCAGTCCAAAGGACAGGGGGCGCGGCTACACCTTC.